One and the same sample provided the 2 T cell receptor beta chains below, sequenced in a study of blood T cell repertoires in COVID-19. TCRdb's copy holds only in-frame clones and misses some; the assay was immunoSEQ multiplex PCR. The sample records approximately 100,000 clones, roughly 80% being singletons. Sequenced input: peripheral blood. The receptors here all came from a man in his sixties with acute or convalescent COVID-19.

DNA of the CDR3: TGTGCCAGCAGCCCGGGAGGAAGCACTGAAGCTTTCTTT. Its protein is CASSPGGSTEAFF. The chain is built from TRBV25-1 and TRBJ1-1; the D is unclear. V lost 6 bases to trimming and J lost 4 bases, with 12 bases between them. Germline-derived CDR1 and CDR2 are MGHDK and SYGVNS. The CDR3 spans 13 residues.

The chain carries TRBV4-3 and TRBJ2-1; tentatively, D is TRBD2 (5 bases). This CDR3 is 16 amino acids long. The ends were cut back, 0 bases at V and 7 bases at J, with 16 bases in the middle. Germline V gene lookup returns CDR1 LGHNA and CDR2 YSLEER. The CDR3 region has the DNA TGCGCCAGCAGCCAAGATTTTCGGACTGGTAAGAATGAGCAGTTCTTC. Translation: CASSQDFRTGKNEQFF.